The T cell receptor (beta chain) described here comes from a study of T cell responses to AZD1222 COVID-19 vaccine. Study summary: Second-dose groups at about 4 or about 12 weeks were pooled.

As to this clone: What it binds is not known.

Study observations and caveats: Epitopes outside B.1.351 and B.1.1.7 mutated regions reportedly drew nearly half of spike TCRs. Only a handful of AZD1222 recipients, several in all, had baseline seropositivity. The donor cohort was predominantly white British with a female majority, and clonal diversity may have been underestimated.

With 4 bases removed from V and 5 bases from J, the gap between germline ends came to 18 bases. Per the germline V gene, CDR1 is SGHTA and CDR2 is FQGNSA. The CDR3 is 15 amino acids. Generated by immunoSEQ multiplex PCR, the TCRdb table keeps only in-frame clones and is missing some. This sample has tens of thousands of clones; approximately 80% occur once, and the top ten carry 20%. This receptor was identified in an adult in good health. This sample comprised peripheral blood, obtained on day 0 of AZD1222 vaccination. This chain connects TRBV7-2 to TRBJ2-7; maybe TRBD1 (6 bases). CDR3 nucleotide sequence: TGTGCCAGCAGCTCGACACAGGGATGGGTCAACGAGCAGTACTTC. As protein: CASSSTQGWVNEQYF. The complete variable domain, with remaining parts taken from reference TRBV7-2 and TRBJ2-7, reads GAGVSQSPSNKVTEKGKDVELRCDPISGHTALYWYRQSLGQGLEFLIYFQGNSAPDKSGLPSDRFSAERTGGSVSTLTIQRTQQEDSAVYLCASSSTQGWVNEQYFGPGTRLTVT.